This paragraph reports one T cell receptor beta chain. Its antigen is undetermined. The sample is drawn from a study of beta chain features in type 1 diabetes. The study, taken as a whole, reports: TCRB repertoires of naive, central memory and Treg cells appeared more similar among patients than among healthy donors.

CD45RO/CCR7/CD25/CD127/CD95/CD27 separated CD4+ naive, central memory, regulatory and stem cell-like memory cells by sorting. Without exception, sorted populations had purity beyond 98%. Sequenced material consisted of expressed TCRB transcripts (all of the isolated RNA was reverse transcribed). Average reads for naive, central memory and regulatory T cell samples were about 3.57 million. Profiled with immunoSEQ multiplex PCR; TCRdb holds only in-frame clones, not every one. The sample lists about 360,000 clones; 10% to 15% were seen once. Looked up from germline, CDR1 is LNHNV and CDR2 is YYDKDF (reference sequence). This CDR3 contains 16 residues. V lost 0 bases and J lost 0, with 9 bases in between.

The source of this sequence is a man between 18 and 29 years old in good health. The chain uses TRBV15 and TRBJ2-1, with D uncertain. Sequencing was done on a sample of naive CD4+ T cells from blood. The CDR3 bases are TGTGCCACCAGCAGAGAGAGGCTGGTCTCCTACAATGAGCAGTTCTTC. Its protein is CATSRERLVSYNEQFF.